Described below is a single T cell receptor (beta chain) sequence and its context. These data come from a study of blood T cell repertoires in COVID-19. The wider study: Sites in the United States, Italy and Spain provided acute and convalescent COVID-19 samples. Sources were T cells, B-cell-depleted T cells, or PBMCs; the material itself was cDNA or gDNA.

Study processing details: Reference gene primer amplification gave estimated nucleated cell counts. Here immunoSEQ multiplex PCR was the method, and the copy in TCRdb shows in-frame clones only, minus some. V and J calls and clone size are as listed in that table; D and trimming were resolved from the DNA. The repertoire has about 190,000 clones, roughly nine tenths of them found once; the top ten carry roughly 6.7%. This TCR derives from a man aged 40-49 years with acute or convalescent COVID-19. Specimen: peripheral blood.

CDR3: CASSFWGAGANVLTF. The CDR3 region has the DNA TGTGCCAGCAGTTTTTGGGGAGCTGGGGCCAACGTCCTGACTTTC. This chain uses TRBV28 with TRBJ2-6; maybe TRBD2 (5 bases). Germline CDR1 MDHEN, CDR2 SYDVKM. CDR3 length equals 15 residues. V was shortened by 3 bases and J by 2 bases, with 8 bases between the two germline ends.